The clone carrying this T cell receptor (beta chain) was counted ten times or more. These data originate in a study of CD8+CD57+ T cells in acquired aplastic anemia. Sequencing involved patients with CD8+CD57+ cell expansion previously shown by flow cytometry. Each of the patients presented with severe acquired aplastic anemia. Patients were treatment-naive when blood was sampled. The length of the CDR3 is 13 residues. V lost 6 bases, J lost 5 bases, and 14 bases lay in between. Genomic DNA, serving as template, underwent TCR beta VDJ and CDR3 profiling. TCRdb used MiXCR to reprocess the reads, holding one entry per CDR3 protein. The repertoire holds 120,000 or so distinct CDR3 sequences, with almost 40% as singletons.

This clonotype was sampled from a human donor with aplastic anemia. Sequenced sample: sorted CD4+, CD8+, or CD8+CD57+ T cells (not recorded which) from PBMCs. V gene TRBV12-3 or TRBV12-4 combines with J gene TRBJ2-7; D is perhaps TRBD1 (6 bases). The CDR3 sequence: CASRRGQGNEQYV. The CDR3 DNA follows: TGTGCCAGCAGACGGGGTCAGGGGAACGAGCAGTACGTC.